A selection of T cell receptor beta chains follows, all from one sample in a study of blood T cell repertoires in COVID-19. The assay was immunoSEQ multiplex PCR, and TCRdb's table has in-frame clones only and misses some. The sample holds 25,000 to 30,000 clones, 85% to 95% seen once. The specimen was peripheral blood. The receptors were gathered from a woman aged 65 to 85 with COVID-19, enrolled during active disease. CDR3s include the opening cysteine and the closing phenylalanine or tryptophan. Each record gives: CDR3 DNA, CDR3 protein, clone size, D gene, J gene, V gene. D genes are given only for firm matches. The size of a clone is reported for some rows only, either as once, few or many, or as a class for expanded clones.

CDR3nt: TGTGCCAGCAGCCCCCTTTTCCGCGGGAGGCGGAATGAGCAGTTCTTC
CDR3aa: CASSPLFRGRRNEQFF
abundance: -
d_gene: TRBD2
j_gene: TRBJ2-1
v_gene: TRBV14

CDR3nt: TGTGCCAGCAGTTTATTTGGTCGGGGGAATGAAAAACTGTTTTTT
CDR3aa: CASSLFGRGNEKLFF
abundance: -
d_gene: -
j_gene: TRBJ1-4
v_gene: TRBV28

CDR3nt: TGTGCCAGCAGAACAGGGGGCACTGAAGCTTTCTTT
CDR3aa: CASRTGGTEAFF
abundance: -
d_gene: TRBD1
j_gene: TRBJ1-1
v_gene: TRBV27

CDR3nt: TGTGCCAGCAGCCCTGGACTAGCGGTAAGCTCCTACAATGAGCAGTTCTTC
CDR3aa: CASSPGLAVSSYNEQFF
abundance: once
d_gene: TRBD2
j_gene: TRBJ2-1
v_gene: TRBV28

CDR3nt: TGTGCCAGCAGCCAGGAAGTAACAGGGCGTATGAACACTGAAGCTTTCTTT
CDR3aa: CASSQEVTGRMNTEAFF
abundance: -
d_gene: -
j_gene: TRBJ1-1
v_gene: TRBV3-1/TRBV3-2

CDR3nt: TGTGCCAGCAGCTTAGATTCAGGGCTTACGACGAAAGGGGAGCTGTTTTTT
CDR3aa: CASSLDSGLTTKGELFF
abundance: -
d_gene: -
j_gene: TRBJ2-2
v_gene: TRBV11-3

CDR3nt: TGTGCCACCCGACAGGGGAAGGCGCGCCTTGGCTACACCTTC
CDR3aa: CATRQGKARLGYTF
abundance: -
d_gene: TRBD1
j_gene: TRBJ1-2
v_gene: TRBV28

CDR3nt: TGTGCCAGCAGCCAGGGGAGGGACATAAACACCGGGGAGCTGTTTTTT
CDR3aa: CASSQGRDINTGELFF
abundance: -
d_gene: -
j_gene: TRBJ2-2
v_gene: TRBV4-2

CDR3nt: TGTGCCAGCAGCTTAGGAGGTCCAACCTCTCGCCTCAACTATGGCTACACCTTC
CDR3aa: CASSLGGPTSRLNYGYTF
abundance: -
d_gene: -
j_gene: TRBJ1-2
v_gene: TRBV7-9

CDR3nt: TGCGCCAGCAGCTTCGGGCTAGCGGGTACGCCTCGCGTCTACGAGCAGTACTTC
CDR3aa: CASSFGLAGTPRVYEQYF
abundance: -
d_gene: TRBD2
j_gene: TRBJ2-7
v_gene: TRBV5-1

CDR3nt: TGCAGTGCTAGTTTATCGCAGGGGGTGGATACGCAGTATTTT
CDR3aa: CSASLSQGVDTQYF
abundance: -
d_gene: TRBD1
j_gene: TRBJ2-3
v_gene: TRBV20-1

CDR3nt: TGCAGTGCTAGTAGAAAATCGTGGACAGGGCGGACAGATACGCAGTATTTT
CDR3aa: CSASRKSWTGRTDTQYF
abundance: -
d_gene: TRBD1
j_gene: TRBJ2-3
v_gene: TRBV20-1

CDR3nt: TGTGCCAGCAGCTTAGAAGGAGGGGTTACCGGGGAGCTGTTTTTT
CDR3aa: CASSLEGGVTGELFF
abundance: -
d_gene: -
j_gene: TRBJ2-2
v_gene: TRBV11-2

CDR3nt: TGCGCCAGCAGCTTGGGGGTCTTGGGGAGCTCCTACAATGAGCAGTTCTTC
CDR3aa: CASSLGVLGSSYNEQFF
abundance: -
d_gene: -
j_gene: TRBJ2-1
v_gene: TRBV5-1

CDR3nt: TGTGCCAGCAGAATCACCGGGACAGGAAATGGCTACACCTTC
CDR3aa: CASRITGTGNGYTF
abundance: -
d_gene: TRBD1
j_gene: TRBJ1-2
v_gene: TRBV6-5

CDR3nt: TGTGCCAGCAGCCAAGATCGGACTAGCGGGGGAATCTACAATGAGCAGTTCTTC
CDR3aa: CASSQDRTSGGIYNEQFF
abundance: -
d_gene: TRBD2
j_gene: TRBJ2-1
v_gene: TRBV14

CDR3nt: TGTGCCAGCAGTCTAAGGACAGGGGGCTCTGGCTACACCTTC
CDR3aa: CASSLRTGGSGYTF
abundance: -
d_gene: TRBD1
j_gene: TRBJ1-2
v_gene: TRBV28

CDR3nt: TGTGCTTCCCGCGCTGCGGCTTCCGGGGAGCTGTTTTTT
CDR3aa: CASRAAASGELFF
abundance: -
d_gene: -
j_gene: TRBJ2-2
v_gene: TRBV19

CDR3nt: TGTGCCAGCAGCTCACATGGGCGGGCCTCATACGAGCAGTACTTC
CDR3aa: CASSSHGRASYEQYF
abundance: -
d_gene: -
j_gene: TRBJ2-7
v_gene: TRBV7-9

CDR3nt: TGTGCCAGTAGTACAGGGGGAAAACTGTTTTTT
CDR3aa: CASSTGGKLFF
abundance: -
d_gene: TRBD1
j_gene: TRBJ1-4
v_gene: TRBV19

CDR3nt: TGTGCCAGCAGCTTAAATGGAGGGACCGCTAACGAGCAGTACTTC
CDR3aa: CASSLNGGTANEQYF
abundance: -
d_gene: -
j_gene: TRBJ2-7
v_gene: TRBV7-3

CDR3nt: TGTGCCAGCAGCGTTACAGGGGTTAATTCACCCCTCCACTTT
CDR3aa: CASSVTGVNSPLHF
abundance: -
d_gene: TRBD1
j_gene: TRBJ1-6
v_gene: TRBV9

CDR3nt: TGTGCCTGGAGCACCTCGTGGGGGGTTTATGGCTACACCTTC
CDR3aa: CAWSTSWGVYGYTF
abundance: -
d_gene: -
j_gene: TRBJ1-2
v_gene: TRBV30

CDR3nt: TGTGCCAGCAGCTTGGACATCGATCTAGCCAAAAACATTCAGTACTTC
CDR3aa: CASSLDIDLAKNIQYF
abundance: -
d_gene: -
j_gene: TRBJ2-4
v_gene: TRBV5-4

CDR3nt: TGTGCCAGCAGCTTACGTTCCAGGTTGGTGGAGACCCAGTACTTC
CDR3aa: CASSLRSRLVETQYF
abundance: -
d_gene: -
j_gene: TRBJ2-5
v_gene: TRBV7-2

CDR3nt: TGTGCCAGCAGTTTATCCGGGACAGGTCCCCCTGAAGCTTTCTTT
CDR3aa: CASSLSGTGPPEAFF
abundance: -
d_gene: TRBD1
j_gene: TRBJ1-1
v_gene: TRBV28

CDR3nt: TGTGCCAGCATGGGGCCGGCCTACGAGCAGTACTTC
CDR3aa: CASMGPAYEQYF
abundance: -
d_gene: -
j_gene: TRBJ2-7
v_gene: TRBV3-1/TRBV3-2

CDR3nt: TGTGCCACCAGTGATTGGGTAGTATTAAGGTCAGGACCCCTCCACTTT
CDR3aa: CATSDWVVLRSGPLHF
abundance: once
d_gene: -
j_gene: TRBJ1-6
v_gene: TRBV24-1

CDR3nt: TGTGCCAGCTCAACATTACAGGGGGACTACGAGCAGTACTTC
CDR3aa: CASSTLQGDYEQYF
abundance: -
d_gene: TRBD1
j_gene: TRBJ2-7
v_gene: TRBV18

CDR3nt: TGTGCCAGCAGCTTAGATGCGGGACAGGGCCTCTCTGGGGCCAACGTCCTGACTTTC
CDR3aa: CASSLDAGQGLSGANVLTF
abundance: -
d_gene: TRBD1
j_gene: TRBJ2-6
v_gene: TRBV11-2

CDR3nt: TGTGCCAGTAGTATAGATCTTGTCGGGGGTACTGAAGCTTTCTTT
CDR3aa: CASSIDLVGGTEAFF
abundance: once
d_gene: -
j_gene: TRBJ1-1
v_gene: TRBV19

CDR3nt: TGTGCCAGCAGCGAAATTTGGGGAGGGGATGAGCAGTTCTTC
CDR3aa: CASSEIWGGDEQFF
abundance: -
d_gene: TRBD2
j_gene: TRBJ2-1
v_gene: TRBV14

CDR3nt: TGTGCCAGCAGTTACCGACCGGGAGGGCCGGAAAATGAGCAGTTCTTC
CDR3aa: CASSYRPGGPENEQFF
abundance: -
d_gene: TRBD2
j_gene: TRBJ2-1
v_gene: TRBV6-2/TRBV6-3

CDR3nt: TGTGCCAGCAGCAGAACAGGAAACACCGGGGAGCTGTTTTTT
CDR3aa: CASSRTGNTGELFF
abundance: once
d_gene: -
j_gene: TRBJ2-2
v_gene: TRBV6-5

CDR3nt: TGTGCCAGTAGTAAGGACAGTCCCCAGCCCCAGCATTTT
CDR3aa: CASSKDSPQPQHF
abundance: -
d_gene: -
j_gene: TRBJ1-5
v_gene: TRBV19

CDR3nt: TGTGCCAGCAGGGAGACGACAGTCGATAACTATGGCTACACCTTC
CDR3aa: CASRETTVDNYGYTF
abundance: -
d_gene: -
j_gene: TRBJ1-2
v_gene: TRBV6-5

CDR3nt: TGTGCCTGGAGTTTTGGCCCTGAAGCTTTCTTT
CDR3aa: CAWSFGPEAFF
abundance: -
d_gene: -
j_gene: TRBJ1-1
v_gene: TRBV30

CDR3nt: TGCGCCAGCAGTGAGAGAGAGAACAGGCTGAATGAGCAGTTCTTC
CDR3aa: CASSERENRLNEQFF
abundance: once
d_gene: -
j_gene: TRBJ2-1
v_gene: TRBV10-1

CDR3nt: TGTGCCAGCAGCTCCCTTGGGCGGACACTAGCGGGAGGGTTCAGCGAGCAGTACTTC
CDR3aa: CASSSLGRTLAGGFSEQYF
abundance: -
d_gene: TRBD2
j_gene: TRBJ2-7
v_gene: TRBV7-9

CDR3nt: TGTGCCAGCAGTTCGTCGGTGGGGAGAGGGGCTTTCTTT
CDR3aa: CASSSSVGRGAFF
abundance: -
d_gene: -
j_gene: TRBJ1-1
v_gene: TRBV27

CDR3nt: TGTGCCAGCGCCCAGGGTAACTATGGCTACACCTTC
CDR3aa: CASAQGNYGYTF
abundance: -
d_gene: -
j_gene: TRBJ1-2
v_gene: TRBV7-9

CDR3nt: TGTGCCAGCAGTGCCGGGATCAGGGGCGTTTATGGCTACACCTTC
CDR3aa: CASSAGIRGVYGYTF
abundance: -
d_gene: -
j_gene: TRBJ1-2
v_gene: TRBV28

CDR3nt: TGTGCCAGCAGTGCTAGATACGAGCAGTACTTC
CDR3aa: CASSARYEQYF
abundance: -
d_gene: -
j_gene: TRBJ2-7
v_gene: TRBV6-6

CDR3nt: TGTGCCAGCTCACCGCGAGGGAACCCCGGGAGCAATGAGCAGTTCTTC
CDR3aa: CASSPRGNPGSNEQFF
abundance: -
d_gene: -
j_gene: TRBJ2-1
v_gene: TRBV18

CDR3nt: TGTGCCAGCAGTCGGGCGGGGGCATCGGAGACCCAGTACTTC
CDR3aa: CASSRAGASETQYF
abundance: -
d_gene: -
j_gene: TRBJ2-5
v_gene: TRBV27

CDR3nt: TGTGCCAGTAGGGGTGCAGGAACAGCCGGGGAGCTGTTTTTT
CDR3aa: CASRGAGTAGELFF
abundance: -
d_gene: -
j_gene: TRBJ2-2
v_gene: TRBV19

CDR3nt: TGTGCCGTTACCCGGGACAGGGAGTCTGATGGCTACACCTTC
CDR3aa: CAVTRDRESDGYTF
abundance: -
d_gene: TRBD1
j_gene: TRBJ1-2
v_gene: TRBV10-3

CDR3nt: TGTGCCAGCAGTTACTCCAAAACGGGTTCACCCCTCCACTTT
CDR3aa: CASSYSKTGSPLHF
abundance: -
d_gene: -
j_gene: TRBJ1-6
v_gene: TRBV6-6

CDR3nt: TGTGCCAGCAGTCAAGCTCTAGCGGGAGTGGGCAATGAGCAGTTCTTC
CDR3aa: CASSQALAGVGNEQFF
abundance: few
d_gene: TRBD2
j_gene: TRBJ2-1
v_gene: TRBV6-2/TRBV6-3

CDR3nt: TGTGCCAGTAGTTTGACTAGCGGGAGTTTAAATGAGCAGTTCTTC
CDR3aa: CASSLTSGSLNEQFF
abundance: few
d_gene: TRBD2
j_gene: TRBJ2-1
v_gene: TRBV19

CDR3nt: TGTGCCAGCAGCCAAGATTCTGTGGGACTAGCGTCTCGTGGGGAGCTGTTTTTT
CDR3aa: CASSQDSVGLASRGELFF
abundance: -
d_gene: TRBD2
j_gene: TRBJ2-2
v_gene: TRBV4-2

CDR3nt: TGTGCCAGCAGCTTAGACGGGGGAAGATACAATGAGCAGTTCTTC
CDR3aa: CASSLDGGRYNEQFF
abundance: -
d_gene: -
j_gene: TRBJ2-1
v_gene: TRBV7-9

CDR3nt: TGTGCCAGCAGACCGGGTGGAGGATCAAGCAATCAGCCCCAGCATTTT
CDR3aa: CASRPGGGSSNQPQHF
abundance: -
d_gene: -
j_gene: TRBJ1-5
v_gene: TRBV28

CDR3nt: TGTGCCAGCAGCCTTGGACTAGCGGGAGGTTCCGGGGAGCTGTTTTTT
CDR3aa: CASSLGLAGGSGELFF
abundance: -
d_gene: TRBD2
j_gene: TRBJ2-2
v_gene: TRBV11-3

CDR3nt: TGTGCCAGCAGCCCCCCCAGGTATGATACGCAGTATTTT
CDR3aa: CASSPPRYDTQYF
abundance: -
d_gene: -
j_gene: TRBJ2-3
v_gene: TRBV13

CDR3nt: TGTGCCAGCGCGGGTTGGGCTAGCAGCTCCTACGAGCAGTACTTC
CDR3aa: CASAGWASSSYEQYF
abundance: -
d_gene: -
j_gene: TRBJ2-7
v_gene: TRBV27

CDR3nt: TGTGCCAGCAGTTTATGGGGACAGGATCGCGGTGGCTACACCTTC
CDR3aa: CASSLWGQDRGGYTF
abundance: -
d_gene: TRBD1
j_gene: TRBJ1-2
v_gene: TRBV28

CDR3nt: TGTGCCAGCAGTGAATCGGGGAGGGCTTGGTCACCCCTCCACTTT
CDR3aa: CASSESGRAWSPLHF
abundance: -
d_gene: -
j_gene: TRBJ1-6
v_gene: TRBV2